Below, 31 T cell receptor beta chains from the same sample are listed, as sequenced in a study of metastatic and nonmetastatic thyroid tumors. MiXCR re-clonotyped the PCR reads for TCRdb. The repertoire holds 85,000 to 95,000 clones, with under 15% as singletons. No patient received treatment before thyroid surgery. The specimen was blood. These receptors were obtained from a female donor with papillary thyroid cancer or a benign thyroid nodule (not recorded which). Some clones in this sample may be carry-over from other donors' samples.

With respect to this clone: A much larger clonotype is one base distant, so this may be a read error. V is TRBV28 and J is TRBJ2-5, with 12 nucleotides matching TRBD1. The CDR3 extends over 18 amino acids. Germline CDR1 reads MDHEN; CDR2 reads SYDVKM. For the CDR3, the DNA is TGTGCCAGCAGTTCACCGGGACAGGGGGCCTCGGGTGCGGAGACCAAGTACTTC. Translating gives CASSSPGQGASGAETKYF.

As regards this clone: The same CDR3 also results from other DNA sequences found in this sample. The chain employs TRBV20-1 and TRBJ2-1; possible D gene TRBD2, 6 bases. The ends were cut back, 6 bases at V and 4 bases at J, with 28 bases in the middle. The CDR3 sequence is 18 residues long. From germline, CDR1 is DFQATT and CDR2 SNEGSKA (reference sequence). CDR3 DNA sequence: TGCAGTGCAATAAGGTTCGCGGGATCCAGCCGAGGTTACAATGAGCAGTTCTTC. Encoded protein: CSAIRFAGSSRGYNEQFF.

As regards this clone: The junction departs from the called germline gene at one end, perhaps through a read error. The gene calls are TRBV11-1 and TRBJ2-3; TRBD2 agrees at 9 bases. The CDR3 sequence is 16 residues long. The germline V gene has CDR1 SGHAT and CDR2 FQDESV (reference sequence). DNA of the CDR3: TGTGCCAGCAGCTTAGTGAGTCTAGCGGGGACAGATACGAAGTATTTT. Translation gives CASSLVSLAGTDTKYF.

A word on this clone: Different DNA sequences within this sample yield the same CDR3. The chain recombines TRBV5-1 with TRBJ2-5; 7 bases map to TRBD2. Germline lookup yields CDR1 SGHRS and CDR2 YFSETQ. J lost 3 bases, V lost 3 bases, and 14 bases had no gene match. This CDR3 has 17 residues. The CDR3 coding sequence is TGCGCCAGCAGCTGGGGGGGAGACCAAGCCAGTAAAGAGACCCAGTACTTC. Amino acid sequence: CASSWGGDQASKETQYF.

There are many counts of this clone. One end of the junction varies from germline; a read error may be responsible. The same CDR3 can be traced to other DNA sequences in this sample. The genes are TRBV29-1 and TRBJ1-2, with D unresolved. CDR1 and CDR2 from the germline V gene are SQVTM and ANQGSEA. CDR3 size: 10 residues. The CDR3 here is CSVNTLIELF. The CDR3 DNA sequence: TGCAGCGTTAACACGCTAATCGAACTCTTC.

This clone has a count of ten or more. The chain links TRBV20-1 to TRBJ1-6; D is unclear. CDR3 length: 16 amino acids. Germline CDR1 DFQATT, CDR2 SNEGSKA (reference sequence). The V gene lost 6 bases and the J gene lost 2 bases, with 17 bases spanning the gap. The CDR3 is CSASRRGRPYNSPLHF. The CDR3 coding sequence is TGCAGTGCCTCCCGCAGAGGACGGCCCTATAATTCACCCCTCCACTTT.

In this sample, this clone turned up many times. The chain uses TRBV2 and TRBJ1-1; the D is unclear. CDR1 is SNHLY, CDR2 FYNNEI, per germline. This CDR3 is built from 15 residues. Deletions cut 2 bases from V and 1 base from J, with 11 bases between. CDR3 coding DNA: TGTGCCAGCAGTGAACGGCAAATAAGGAACACTGAAGCTTTCTTT. It is translated as CASSERQIRNTEAFF.

This chain links TRBV11-2 with TRBJ1-1; D not certain. Germline CDR1 SGHAT, CDR2 FQNNGV. The CDR3 length is 15 residues. V was pared by 0 bases and J by 6 bases, with 14 bases between. CDR3 nucleotide sequence: TGTGCCAGCAGCTTAGATCCCAACCCGTCCTCTGAAGCTTTCTTT. This encodes CASSLDPNPSSEAFF.

This clone has ten or more counts. The J gene is TRBJ2-1, the V gene TRBV27; D is ambiguous. V was pared by 3 bases and J by 7 bases, with 10 bases between. CDR1 and CDR2 (germline): MNHEY, SMNVEV (reference sequence). There are 13 residues in the CDR3. The CDR3 coding sequence is TGTGCCAGCAGTTTTTGGCCAGAGAATGAGCAGTTCTTC. It translates to CASSFWPENEQFF.

This clone was detected many times. The chain couples TRBV7-3 to TRBJ2-2, with 8 bases identical to TRBD1. The trim removed 5 bases at V and 6 bases at J, leaving 5 bases unmatched. The length of the CDR3 is 14 residues. From germline, CDR1 is SGHTA and CDR2 FQGTGA. CDR3 coding DNA: TGTGCCAGCAGCCCTTGGACAGGGCCCGGGGAGCTGTTTTTT. It yields the protein CASSPWTGPGELFF.

On this clone itself: One end of the junction varies from germline; a read error may be responsible. V is TRBV6-1 and J is TRBJ2-7, with 8 bases aligning to TRBD1. Germline CDR1 MNHNS, CDR2 SASEGT. CDR3 size: 16 residues. The CDR3 DNA follows: TGTGCCAGCAGTAATTCTCCCGGACAGGGAATCTACGAGCATTACTTC. This translates into CASSNSPGQGIYEHYF.

Regarding this clone: The junction and the germline gene differ at one end; a read error may be behind it. The chain employs TRBV18 and TRBJ1-2, with D hard to call. The CDR3 is made up of 14 amino acids. Germline CDR1 KGHSH, CDR2 LQKENI. This CDR3 reads CANSPSAVAYGYTF. In nucleotides, the CDR3 is TGTGCCAACTCACCATCGGCAGTCGCCTATGGCTACACCTTC.

This clone was seen many times. This chain links TRBV2 with TRBJ2-1; 9 bases agree with TRBD2. Looked up from germline, CDR1 is SNHLY and CDR2 is FYNNEI. V gave up 6 bases and J gave up 4 bases; unmatched junction bases: 7. CDR3 length equals 15 residues. The DNA of the CDR3 is TGTGCCAGCAGACCCGAGCGGGGGGAATACAATGAGCAGTTCTTC. Translated, it gives CASRPERGEYNEQFF.

This clone was detected many times. The chain has TRBV6-1 and TRBJ2-5, with unresolved D. Germline CDR1 and CDR2: MNHNS and SASEGT. Trimming left V 3 bases short and J 0 bases short, with 8 bases between. The CDR3 sequence is 14 residues long. This chain's CDR3 is CASSDTLYQETQYF. The CDR3, as DNA: TGTGCCAGCAGTGACACTTTGTACCAAGAGACCCAGTACTTC.

This chain connects TRBV3-1 to TRBJ2-2; 8 bases map to TRBD1. The CDR3 sequence is 17 residues long. The germline V gene encodes CDR1 LGHDT and CDR2 YNNKEL (reference sequence). Losses at the gene ends were 0 bases for V and 5 bases for J; bases not matched to a gene: 8. This CDR3 reads CASSQDGRTGGTGELFF. CDR3 in DNA: TGTGCCAGCAGCCAAGACGGCCGTACAGGGGGGACCGGGGAGCTGTTTTTT.

This clone has ten or more counts. V gene TRBV6-2 or TRBV6-3 combines with J gene TRBJ2-5; D is undetermined. Germline V gene data show CDR1 as MNHEY and CDR2 as SVGEGT. V shed 2 bases and J shed 9 bases, with 13 bases lying between them. The CDR3 runs to 13 residues. As DNA, the CDR3 is TGTGCCAGCAGTTACCCCGCCCCAGGAGCCCAGTACTTC. Protein: CASSYPAPGAQYF.

This clone has at least ten counts. The chain is built from TRBV6-2 or TRBV6-3 and TRBJ1-6, with TRBD1 as a possible D gene (5 bases). Trimming cost V 2 bases and J 8 bases, with 19 bases left between them. The length of the CDR3 is 17 residues. The germline V gene has CDR1 MNHEY and CDR2 SVGEGT. The CDR3 coding sequence is TGTGCCAGCAGTTACGATATCGGGGACCGCCCGTATTCACCCCTCCACTTT. It yields the protein CASSYDIGDRPYSPLHF.

This clone was picked up a small number of times. The J gene is TRBJ1-5, the V gene TRBV6-1; D unresolved. V dropped 11 bases and J dropped 2 bases, with 10 bases sitting between them. The CDR3 consists of 12 residues. Germline V gene lookup returns CDR1 MNHNS and CDR2 SASEGT. The CDR3 loop is CAQHVGNQPQHF. CDR3 sequence (DNA): TGTGCCCAACATGTTGGCAATCAGCCCCAGCATTTT.

The chain joins TRBV9 to TRBJ2-3, with 7 bases aligning to TRBD2. The V gene end was trimmed by 4 bases and the J gene end by 2 bases; junction bases not matched to a gene: 10. Germline assignment: CDR1 SGDLS and CDR2 YYNGEE. There are 16 residues in the CDR3. The CDR3 nucleotides read TGTGCCAGCAGCCCCTACGGGGGGTCGACCACAGATACGCAGTATTTT. Its protein is CASSPYGGSTTDTQYF.

This clone was counted ten times or more. The gene calls are TRBV10-3 and TRBJ1-5; maybe TRBD1 (6 bases). Germline-derived CDR1 and CDR2 are ENHRY and SYGVKD. This CDR3 region has 15 residues. V was trimmed by 0 bases and J by 3 bases, leaving 9 bases between them. The CDR3 DNA is TGTGCCATCAGTGAGTCGGGGGGCACCAATCAGCCCCAGCATTTT. Residues: CAISESGGTNQPQHF.

This clone was recorded a few times. This could be a read error, since a much larger clone is one nucleotide away. The chain carries TRBV27 and TRBJ2-3, with TRBD2 matching 10 bases. In germline, CDR1 is MNHEY, CDR2 SMNVEV (reference sequence). This CDR3 region has 16 residues. Unmatched junction bases numbered 7, after V lost 5 bases and J lost 2 bases. This chain's CDR3 is CASSPSTSGVTDTQYF. In DNA form, the CDR3 reads TGTGCCAGCAGTCCAAGTACTAGCGGGGTCACAGATACGCAGTATTTT.

This clone occurred many times. This chain links TRBV14 with TRBJ2-7; possible D gene TRBD1, 6 bases. The germline V and J ends were trimmed by 4 bases and 7 bases, with 20 bases remaining between them. In germline, CDR1 is SGHDN, CDR2 FVKESK. The CDR3 length is 15 residues. The CDR3 reads CASSRRQDLLREQYF. CDR3 nucleotides: TGTGCCAGCAGCCGGCGACAGGATCTCCTACGGGAGCAGTACTTC.

This clone was recorded a few times. A clone one base away is much larger, so this may be a read error. This sequence joins TRBV10-3 and TRBJ2-5; TRBD2 is a possible D gene (6 bases). V lost 9 bases to trimming and J lost 8 bases, with 19 bases between them. Germline V lookup: CDR1 ENHRY, CDR2 SYGVKD. The CDR3 spans 13 residues. The DNA for the CDR3 is TGTGCCATAGCAGGCGGGGCCGGTGATACCCAGTACTTC. It encodes CAIAGGAGDTQYF.

This clone was observed many times. V usage is TRBV28 and J usage is TRBJ2-3, with TRBD2 as a possible D gene (7 bases). Looked up from germline, CDR1 is MDHEN and CDR2 is SYDVKM. The CDR3 extends over 13 amino acids. Trimming stripped 10 bases from V and 1 base from J, with 12 bases between. CDR3 bases: TGTGCCACCGTGGGGGGGCGCACAGATACGCAGTATTTT. Translating gives CATVGGRTDTQYF. The entire variable domain, with the rest obtained from reference TRBV28 and TRBJ2-3, is as follows: DVKVTQSSRYLVKRTGEKVFLECVQDMDHENMFWYRQDPGLGLRLIYFSYDVKMKEKGDIPEGYSVSREKKERFSLILESASTNQTSMYLCATVGGRTDTQYFGPGTRLTVL.

In its sample, this clone was seen many times. V usage is TRBV11-2 and J usage is TRBJ2-1, with no clear D. This CDR3 region has 14 residues. Deletions cut 6 bases from V and 0 bases from J, with 9 bases between. Germline assignment: CDR1 SGHAT and CDR2 FQNNGV. CDR3 nucleotides: TGTGCCAGCAGAACCAGTAGCTCCTACAATGAGCAGTTCTTC. Translating gives CASRTSSSYNEQFF.

On this clone itself: A much bigger clone sits one base away, suggesting this may be a read error. The chain links TRBV28 to TRBJ2-3; D ambiguous. Trimming pared 2 bases from V and 6 bases from J, leaving 15 bases between. The CDR3 is 15 residues long. Germline CDR1 is MDHEN and CDR2 is SYDVKM. Here the CDR3 DNA reads TGTGCCAGCAGTTTAACGGCTCCCCCCGTGGATACGCAGTATTTT. Translating it yields CASSLTAPPVDTQYF.

In this sample, this clone turned up many times. The gene calls are TRBV5-8 and TRBJ1-5; D perhaps matches TRBD1 (6 bases). Germline CDR1 reads SGHTS; CDR2 reads YDEGEE. Trimming removed 1 base from V and 3 bases from J, with 8 bases in between. This CDR3 is 14 amino acids long. CDR3 in amino acids: CASSLRGFNQPQHF. The CDR3 coding sequence is TGTGCCAGCAGCTTGAGGGGGTTCAATCAGCCCCAGCATTTT.

In this sample, this clone turned up a few times. A much bigger clone sits one base away, suggesting this may be a read error. This is likely a read error, given that the CDR3 carries no conserved phenylalanine or tryptophan at its end. J is TRBJ2-1 and V is TRBV28; no definite D call. CDR3 length: 12 amino acids. Looked up from germline, CDR1 is MDHEN and CDR2 is SYDVKM. V was trimmed by 6 bases and J by 3 bases, leaving 6 bases between them. The CDR3 sequence is CASRLDYNEQFL. The CDR3 DNA follows: TGTGCCAGCAGACTGGACTACAATGAGCAGTTCCTC.

This clone was recorded at least ten times. The CDR3 sequence: CASSHDRGALAGELFF. CDR3 DNA: TGTGCCAGCAGCCATGACAGGGGGGCCCTGGCCGGGGAGCTGTTTTTT. The chain has TRBV4-2 and TRBJ2-2; 9 bases fit TRBD1. Germline lookup yields CDR1 LGHNA and CDR2 YNFKEQ. CDR3 size: 16 residues. V was clipped by 3 bases and J by 6 bases; unmatched bases: 8.

J is TRBJ2-1 and V is TRBV11-2; 7 bases are shared with TRBD1. The CDR3 is made up of 16 amino acids. The germline V gene has CDR1 SGHAT and CDR2 FQNNGV. The ends lost 1 base at V and 4 bases at J; junction bases unmatched: 7. In nucleotides, the CDR3 is TGTGCCAGCAGCTTAGGGGGCAGGGGGTGGTACAATGAGCAGTTCTTC. It yields the protein CASSLGGRGWYNEQFF.

Comment on this clone: Possible read error: a much larger clone is one base away. This chain connects TRBV14 to TRBJ2-5; weak D call: TRBD2 (5 bases). Germline lookup yields CDR1 SGHDN and CDR2 FVKESK. The CDR3 totals 14 residues. The germline V and J ends were trimmed by 4 bases and 4 bases, with 13 bases remaining between them. The CDR3 protein is CASSLLALGETQYF. As DNA, the CDR3 is TGTGCCAGCAGCCTTCTAGCTTTAGGAGAGACCCAGTACTTC.